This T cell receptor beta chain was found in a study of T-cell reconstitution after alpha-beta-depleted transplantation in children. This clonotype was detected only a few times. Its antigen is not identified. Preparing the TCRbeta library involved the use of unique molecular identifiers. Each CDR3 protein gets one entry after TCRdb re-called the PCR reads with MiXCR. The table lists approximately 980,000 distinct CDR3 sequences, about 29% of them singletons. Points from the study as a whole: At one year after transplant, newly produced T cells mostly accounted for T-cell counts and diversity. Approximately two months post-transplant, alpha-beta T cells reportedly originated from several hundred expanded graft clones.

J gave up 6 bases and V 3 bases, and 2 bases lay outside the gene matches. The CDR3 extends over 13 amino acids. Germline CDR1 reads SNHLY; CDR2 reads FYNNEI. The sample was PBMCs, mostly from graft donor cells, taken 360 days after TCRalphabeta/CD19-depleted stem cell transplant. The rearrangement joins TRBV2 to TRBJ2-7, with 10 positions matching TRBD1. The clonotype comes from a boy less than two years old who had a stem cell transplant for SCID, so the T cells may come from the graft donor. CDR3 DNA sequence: TGTGCCAGCAGTGAGGGGACAGGGGTCGAGCAGTACTTC. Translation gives CASSEGTGVEQYF.